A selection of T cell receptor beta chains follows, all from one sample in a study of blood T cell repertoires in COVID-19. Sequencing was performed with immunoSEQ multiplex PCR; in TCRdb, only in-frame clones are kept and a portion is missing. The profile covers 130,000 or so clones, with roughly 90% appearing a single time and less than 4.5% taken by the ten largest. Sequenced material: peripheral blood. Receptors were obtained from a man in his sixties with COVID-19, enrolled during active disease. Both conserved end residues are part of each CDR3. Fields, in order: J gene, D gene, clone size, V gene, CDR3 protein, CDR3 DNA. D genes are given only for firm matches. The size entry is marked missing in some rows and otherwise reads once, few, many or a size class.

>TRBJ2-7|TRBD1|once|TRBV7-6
CASSLNTGGTYEQYF
TGTGCCAGCAGCTTAAACACAGGGGGCACCTACGAGCAGTACTTC
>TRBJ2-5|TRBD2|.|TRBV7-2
CASSTHSGTRGETQYF
TGTGCCAGCAGCACCCATTCCGGGACTAGGGGAGAGACCCAGTACTTC
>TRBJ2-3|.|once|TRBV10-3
CAIRGSTSTDTQYF
TGTGCCATACGGGGTTCCACTAGCACAGATACGCAGTATTTT
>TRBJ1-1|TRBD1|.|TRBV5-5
CASSPPTGATGGEAFF
TGTGCCAGCAGCCCTCCGACAGGGGCCACGGGAGGTGAAGCTTTCTTT
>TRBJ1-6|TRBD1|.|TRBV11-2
CASSLDQGANLHF
TGTGCCAGCAGCTTGGATCAGGGGGCCAACCTCCACTTT
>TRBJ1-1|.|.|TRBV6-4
CASSEGVGTEAFF
TGTGCCAGCAGTGAAGGGGTAGGCACTGAAGCTTTCTTT
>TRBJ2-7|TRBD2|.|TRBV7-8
CASSFLLAGGGQYF
TGTGCCAGCAGCTTTCTACTAGCGGGGGGAGGCCAGTACTTC
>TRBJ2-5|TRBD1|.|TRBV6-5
CASSTGEETQYF
TGTGCCAGCAGCACAGGGGAAGAGACCCAGTACTTC
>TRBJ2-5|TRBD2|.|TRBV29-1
CSVRLAGGGETQYF
TGCAGCGTCAGACTAGCGGGGGGCGGGGAGACCCAGTACTTC
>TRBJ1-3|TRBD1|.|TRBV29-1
CSAYRGGTDTIYF
TGCAGCGCCTACAGGGGTGGTACGGACACCATATATTTT
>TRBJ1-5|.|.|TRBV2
CATRQTSNQPQHF
TGTGCCACTAGACAGACTAGCAATCAGCCCCAGCATTTT
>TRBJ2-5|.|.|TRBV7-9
CASSLSLVETQYF
TGTGCCAGCAGCTTATCATTAGTGGAGACCCAGTACTTC
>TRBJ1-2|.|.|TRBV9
CASSPTGPTGGYTF
TGTGCCAGCAGCCCAACTGGGCCGACGGGGGGCTACACCTTC
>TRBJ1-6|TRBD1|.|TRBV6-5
CASTSGGPFHF
TGTGCCAGTACCTCAGGGGGACCGTTCCACTTT
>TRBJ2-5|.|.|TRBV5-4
CASSLADQETQYF
TGTGCCAGCAGCTTGGCAGACCAAGAGACCCAGTACTTC
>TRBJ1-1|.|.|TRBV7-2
CASSLVGQGTEAFF
TGTGCCAGCAGCTTAGTAGGGCAGGGCACTGAAGCTTTCTTT
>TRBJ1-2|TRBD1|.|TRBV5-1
CASSKDRGYGYTF
TGCGCCAGCAGCAAAGACAGGGGGTATGGCTACACCTTC
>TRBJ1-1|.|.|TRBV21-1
CASGKGGLRTEAFF
TGTGCCAGCGGCAAAGGTGGGCTCCGGACTGAAGCTTTCTTT
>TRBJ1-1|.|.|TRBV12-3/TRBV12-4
CASRRQLNTEAFF
TGTGCCAGCAGACGACAGTTGAACACTGAAGCTTTCTTT
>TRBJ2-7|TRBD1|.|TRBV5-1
CASSLFQGAGEQYF
TGCGCCAGCAGCTTGTTCCAGGGGGCAGGAGAGCAGTACTTC
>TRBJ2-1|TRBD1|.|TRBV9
CASSVGQGLNNEQFF
TGTGCCAGCAGCGTCGGACAGGGGCTAAACAATGAGCAGTTCTTC
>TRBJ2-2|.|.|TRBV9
CASSVGQAGGELFF
TGTGCCAGCAGCGTAGGACAGGCCGGCGGGGAGCTGTTTTTT
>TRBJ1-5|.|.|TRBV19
CASSLPPRQAVVQPQHF
TGTGCCAGTAGTCTCCCACCTCGACAGGCAGTAGTTCAGCCCCAGCATTTT
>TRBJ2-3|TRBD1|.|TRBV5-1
CASSSTGSTDTQYF
TGCGCCAGCAGCTCGACAGGGAGCACAGATACGCAGTATTTT
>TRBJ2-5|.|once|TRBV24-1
CATSDRGPKRETQYF
TGTGCCACCAGTGATCGCGGCCCCAAGCGAGAGACCCAGTACTTC
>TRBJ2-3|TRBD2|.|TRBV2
CATQAAGATDTQYF
TGTGCCACCCAGGCAGCGGGGGCCACAGATACGCAGTATTTT
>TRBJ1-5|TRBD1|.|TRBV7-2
CASSFATGGNQPQHF
TGTGCCAGCAGCTTTGCTACAGGGGGCAATCAGCCCCAGCATTTT
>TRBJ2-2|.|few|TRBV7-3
CASTLQGSTGELFF
TGTGCCAGCACCCTCCAGGGAAGCACCGGGGAGCTGTTTTTT
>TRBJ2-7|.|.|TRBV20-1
CSASGTGTLSEQYF
TGCAGTGCTAGTGGAACAGGGACCCTCTCTGAGCAGTACTTC
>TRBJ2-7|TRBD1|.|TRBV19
CASSLTGGYYEQYF
TGTGCCAGTTCCTTAACAGGGGGATACTACGAGCAGTACTTC
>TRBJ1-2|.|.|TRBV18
CASSLNSGDGYTF
TGTGCCAGCTCACTCAACTCAGGGGATGGCTACACCTTC
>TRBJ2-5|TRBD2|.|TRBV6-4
CASSLAGGETQYF
TGTGCCAGCAGTCTAGCGGGGGGAGAGACCCAGTACTTC
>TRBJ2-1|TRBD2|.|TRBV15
CATSRYSSGGAGEQFF
TGTGCCACCAGCAGATATTCTAGCGGGGGGGCCGGTGAGCAGTTCTTC
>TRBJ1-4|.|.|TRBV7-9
CASSPGGLGSRKEKLFF
TGTGCCAGCAGCCCCGGGGGTTTGGGGTCTAGGAAGGAAAAACTGTTTTTT
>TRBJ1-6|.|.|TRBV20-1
CSASGQGYSPLHF
TGCAGTGCTAGTGGGCAGGGCTATTCACCCCTCCACTTT
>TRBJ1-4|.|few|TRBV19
CASSIEHSFNEKLFF
TGTGCCAGTAGTATAGAGCACAGCTTTAATGAAAAACTGTTTTTT
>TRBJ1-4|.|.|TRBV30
CAWSQLAPATNEKLFF
TGTGCCTGGAGCCAACTTGCCCCTGCAACTAATGAAAAACTGTTTTTT
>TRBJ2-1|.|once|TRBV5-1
CASSLAGRGWDEQFF
TGCGCCAGCAGCTTGGCCGGCAGGGGCTGGGATGAGCAGTTCTTC
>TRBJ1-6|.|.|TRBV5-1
CASSLLGGLDSPLHF
TGCGCCAGCAGCTTACTTGGTGGTCTAGATTCACCCCTCCACTTT
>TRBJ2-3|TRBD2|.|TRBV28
CASSLPLAGGPSTDTQYF
TGTGCCAGCAGTTTGCCACTAGCGGGGGGACCAAGCACAGATACGCAGTATTTT
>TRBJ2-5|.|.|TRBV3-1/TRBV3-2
CASSQNVDFSETQYF
TGTGCCAGCAGCCAAAACGTAGACTTCTCAGAGACCCAGTACTTC
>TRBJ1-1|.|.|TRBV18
CASSPQGQSGTEAFF
TGTGCCAGCTCACCACAGGGGCAGTCAGGTACTGAAGCTTTCTTT
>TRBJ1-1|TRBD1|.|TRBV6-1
CASSEGQSNTEAFF
TGTGCCAGCAGTGAGGGACAGTCGAACACTGAAGCTTTCTTT
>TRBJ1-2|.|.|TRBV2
CASSEGGGGGYTF
TGTGCCAGCAGTGAAGGGGGAGGTGGTGGCTACACCTTC
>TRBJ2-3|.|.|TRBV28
CASSSPGREDTQYF
TGTGCCAGCAGTTCCCCGGGGAGAGAGGATACGCAGTATTTT